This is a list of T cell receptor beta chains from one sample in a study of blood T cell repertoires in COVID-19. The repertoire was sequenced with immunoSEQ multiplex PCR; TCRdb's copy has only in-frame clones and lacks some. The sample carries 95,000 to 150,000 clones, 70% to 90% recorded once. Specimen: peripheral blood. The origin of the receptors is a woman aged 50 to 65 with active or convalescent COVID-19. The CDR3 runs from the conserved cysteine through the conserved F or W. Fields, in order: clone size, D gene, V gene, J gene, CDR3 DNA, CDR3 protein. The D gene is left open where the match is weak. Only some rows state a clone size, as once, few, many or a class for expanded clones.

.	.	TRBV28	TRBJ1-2	TGTGCCAGCAGACGCTCTGGGGCAGGGGCTAACTATGGCTACACCTTC	CASRRSGAGANYGYTF
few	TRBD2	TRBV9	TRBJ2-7	TGTGCCAGCAGCCCGAAGACTAGCGGGCCCTACGAGCAGTACTTC	CASSPKTSGPYEQYF
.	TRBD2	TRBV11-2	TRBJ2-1	TGTGCCAGCAGCTCCCAGACTAGCGGGCTATACAATGAGCAGTTCTTC	CASSSQTSGLYNEQFF
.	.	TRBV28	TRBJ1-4	TGTGCCAGCAGTGGCAGGGAACGAAAACTGTTTTTT	CASSGRERKLFF
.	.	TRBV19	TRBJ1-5	TGTGCCAGTAGTATGGGGGGGCAAGACCTCAATCAGCCCCAGCATTTT	CASSMGGQDLNQPQHF
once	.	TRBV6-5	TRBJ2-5	TGTGCCAGCAGTTGGACAGAGGGCAAGGAGACCCAGTACTTC	CASSWTEGKETQYF
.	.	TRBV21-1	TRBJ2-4	TGTGCCAGCAGCACATACTGGGACAGCGGGGGCATTCAGTACTTC	CASSTYWDSGGIQYF
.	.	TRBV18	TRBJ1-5	TGTGCCAGCTCACTTTCAGTAGCTAGCAATCAGCCCCAGCATTTT	CASSLSVASNQPQHF
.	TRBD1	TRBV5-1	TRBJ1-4	TGCGCCAGCAGCTTGGCCCAGGGGGGTTATAATGAAAAACTGTTTTTT	CASSLAQGGYNEKLFF
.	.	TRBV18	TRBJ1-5	TGTGCCAGCTCACCCTCCGGGGGGGGGTACAATCAGCCCCAGCATTTT	CASSPSGGGYNQPQHF
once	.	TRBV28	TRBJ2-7	TGTGCCAGCGGTCCCAGGGCCCCCTACGAGCAGTACTTC	CASGPRAPYEQYF
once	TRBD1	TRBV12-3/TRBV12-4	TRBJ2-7	TGTGCCAGCAGTCTAACCGCAGGGGGAGAGCAGTACTTC	CASSLTAGGEQYF
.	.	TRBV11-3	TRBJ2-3	TGTGCCAGCAGCTTAGCGGGGAGCACAGATACGCAGTATTTT	CASSLAGSTDTQYF
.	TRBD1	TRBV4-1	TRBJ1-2	TGCGCCAGCAGCCAAGGCAACCTCAGGGGGCAACGATATGGCTACACCTTC	CASSQGNLRGQRYGYTF
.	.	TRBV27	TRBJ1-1	TGTGCCAGCAGTTTATCGGCGGTGGGTAAGAACACTGAAGCTTTCTTT	CASSLSAVGKNTEAFF
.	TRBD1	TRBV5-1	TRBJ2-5	TGCGCCAGCAGCCCGGGGACAGGGGTTGGGGAGACCCAGTACTTC	CASSPGTGVGETQYF
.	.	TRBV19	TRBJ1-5	TGTGCCAGTAGGACAGTGGAAAGAAGCAATCAGCCCCAGCATTTT	CASRTVERSNQPQHF
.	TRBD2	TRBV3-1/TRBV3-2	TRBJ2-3	TGTGCCAGCAGCCGCAGCGGGATGGGGAACACAGATACGCAGTATTTT	CASSRSGMGNTDTQYF
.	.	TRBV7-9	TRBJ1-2	TGTGCCCTAGGAGGCAGTTGGTATGGCTACACCTTC	CALGGSWYGYTF
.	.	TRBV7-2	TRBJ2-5	TGTGCCAGCAGCTTAGACAGCAGCATGGAGACCCAGTACTTC	CASSLDSSMETQYF
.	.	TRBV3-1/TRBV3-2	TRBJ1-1	TGTGCCAGCAAAAGGGCAGGGGCGATCAACACTGAAGCTTTCTTT	CASKRAGAINTEAFF
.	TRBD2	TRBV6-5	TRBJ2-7	TGTGCCAGCAGGACTAGCGGATCCTACGAGCAGTACTTC	CASRTSGSYEQYF
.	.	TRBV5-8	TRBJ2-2	TGTGCCAGCACGAGTCGAGGTGCTAACACCGGGGAGCTGTTTTTT	CASTSRGANTGELFF
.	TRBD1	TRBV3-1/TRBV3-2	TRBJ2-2	TGTGCCAGCAGCCAAGATTGGGGACCTAGGGGGCGTGGAACCGGGGAGCTGTTTTTT	CASSQDWGPRGRGTGELFF
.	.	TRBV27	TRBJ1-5	TGTGCCAGCAGTACGGCGGGTCAGCCCCAGCATTTT	CASSTAGQPQHF
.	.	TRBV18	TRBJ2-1	TGTGCCAGCTTCAGTTACACGAAAGATGAGCAGTTCTTC	CASFSYTKDEQFF
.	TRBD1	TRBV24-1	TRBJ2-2	TGTGCCACCAGTGACCCTTCGACAGGGACGACCGGGGAGCTGTTTTTT	CATSDPSTGTTGELFF
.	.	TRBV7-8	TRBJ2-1	TGTGCCAGCAGCTTAGGTCCTAGTTGGAATGAGCAGTTCTTC	CASSLGPSWNEQFF
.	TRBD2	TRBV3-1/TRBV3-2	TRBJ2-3	TGTGCCAGCAGCCAATCGTTAGCGGGAGGAACAGATACGCAGTATTTT	CASSQSLAGGTDTQYF
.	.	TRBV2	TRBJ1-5	TGTGCCAGCAGTGGGGACTCACAAAATCAGCCCCAGCATTTT	CASSGDSQNQPQHF